The 25 T cell receptor beta chains presented below share a single source sample, sequenced in a study of cytomegalovirus exposure and HLA in healthy donors. The PCR used 60 Vbeta and 13 Jbeta primers. The data were produced by immunoSEQ multiplex PCR, yet TCRdb's version contains in-frame clones alone and is incomplete. Here the sample spans roughly 240,000 clones, about 77% being singletons. Sequencing was done on a sample of PBMCs. The receptors originated from a boy aged 5-17 years in good health and CMV-seronegative.

CDR3 DNA sequence: TGTGCCAGCAGCTTGGAAACTCCTGCGAACACCGGGGAGCTGTTTTTT. Residues: CASSLETPANTGELFF. This chain links TRBV5-4 with TRBJ2-2; no clear D gene. Germline CDR1 is SGHNT and CDR2 is YYREEE (reference sequence). Trimming took 0 bases from V and 0 from J, leaving 9 bases between them. The CDR3 spans 16 residues.

This chain links TRBV11-2 with TRBJ2-5; 7 bases fit TRBD2. The germline V gene has CDR1 SGHAT and CDR2 FQNNGV. The V gene end was trimmed by 3 bases and the J gene end by 5 bases; junction bases not matched to a gene: 3. This CDR3 is 13 amino acids long. The CDR3 DNA sequence: TGTGCCAGCAGCTTTGGGACTATTGAGACCCAGTACTTC. Translation: CASSFGTIETQYF.

The V and J genes are TRBV30 and TRBJ2-1; 10 nucleotides agree with TRBD1. Germline V CDR1 and CDR2: GTSNPN, SVGIG (reference sequence). V lost 2 bases, J lost 6 bases, and 1 base stayed unmatched. The CDR3 consists of 13 residues. CDR3 bases: TGTGCCTGGAGTAGGGACAGGGGCAATGAGCAGTTCTTC. It codes for CAWSRDRGNEQFF.

The CDR3 nucleotides read TGTGCCAGTAGTTGGCAGGGAAATTGGGAGACCCAGTACTTC. Translation gives CASSWQGNWETQYF. The rearrangement links TRBV19 to TRBJ2-5, with TRBD1 as a possible D gene (5 bases). Germline V gene lookup returns CDR1 LNHDA and CDR2 SQIVND (reference sequence). There are 14 residues in the CDR3. V was shortened by 5 bases and J by 5 bases, with 15 bases between the two germline ends.

This clone appeared once. The chain couples TRBV12-5 to TRBJ2-1, with unresolved D. With 7 bases removed from V and 10 bases from J, the gap between germline ends came to 17 bases. Germline values: CDR1 LGHNT, CDR2 FRNRAP. The CDR3 sequence is 13 residues long. In DNA, the CDR3 is TGTGCTAGTGCCCCATCTGCGGCTAGGGAGCAGTTCTTC. This codes for CASAPSAAREQFF.

V usage is TRBV29-1 and J usage is TRBJ2-7; D is unresolved. Germline loops: CDR1 SQVTM, CDR2 ANQGSEA. The germline V and J ends were trimmed by 0 bases and 6 bases, with 6 bases remaining between them. The length of the CDR3 is 11 residues. CDR3 sequence reads: CSVEDPSEQYF. The DNA of the CDR3 is TGCAGCGTTGAAGATCCCTCCGAGCAGTACTTC.

J is TRBJ2-1 and V is TRBV6-5; TRBD2 aligns across 10 bases. V was clipped by 5 bases and J by 4 bases; unmatched bases: 5. This CDR3 is built from 15 residues. Germline V CDR1 and CDR2: MNHEY, SVGAGI. In DNA form, the CDR3 reads TGTGCCAGCAGTCTGATAGCGGGGGGTTACAATGAGCAGTTCTTC. This gives the protein CASSLIAGGYNEQFF.

This rearrangement joins TRBV2 to TRBJ2-1; 7 nucleotides line up with TRBD1. V gave up 6 bases and J gave up 8 bases; unmatched junction bases: 7. The CDR3 consists of 13 residues. Per the germline V gene, CDR1 is SNHLY and CDR2 is FYNNEI. CDR3 sequence: CASRGNRGDEQFF. CDR3 sequence (DNA): TGTGCCAGCAGAGGGAACAGGGGCGATGAGCAGTTCTTC. Full variable domain (rest looked up from reference TRBV2 and TRBJ2-1): EPEVTQTPSHQVTQMGQEVILRCVPISNHLYFYWYRQILGQKVEFLVSFYNNEISEKSEIFDDQFSVERPDGSNFTLKIRSTKLEDSAMYFCASRGNRGDEQFFGPGTRLTVL.

The genes are TRBV5-6 and TRBJ1-1, with D unclear. This CDR3 region has 17 residues. CDR1 SGHDT and CDR2 YYEEEE come from the germline V gene. The V gene lost 4 bases and the J gene lost 0 bases, with 19 bases spanning the gap. CDR3 nucleotide sequence: TGTGCCAGCAGCCCCGGGGTTAGGAGCCCTTTGAACACTGAAGCTTTCTTT. Amino acids: CASSPGVRSPLNTEAFF.

The chain is built from TRBV6-1 and TRBJ2-3; 7 positions agree with TRBD1. V lost 6 bases and J lost 4; bases outside the gene matches: 10. In germline, CDR1 is MNHNS, CDR2 SASEGT. CDR3 size: 15 residues. The CDR3 sequence is CASSRQGFPPDTQYF. The CDR3 DNA is TGTGCCAGCAGCCGACAGGGTTTCCCCCCAGATACGCAGTATTTT.

The rearrangement uses TRBV6-6 and TRBJ1-2; D might be TRBD1 (5 bases). CDR1 MNHNY and CDR2 SVGAGI come from the germline V gene (reference sequence). The V end was cut by 1 base, the J end by 2 bases, with 8 bases between. The CDR3 contains 14 residues. CDR3 sequence (DNA): TGTGCCAGCAGTTACTGGCCAGGGAACTATGGCTACACCTTC. As protein: CASSYWPGNYGYTF.

This clone was detected only a few times. The V and J genes are TRBV11-3 and TRBJ2-7, with 11 bases fitting TRBD1. In germline, CDR1 is SGHNT, CDR2 YENEEA. CDR3 length equals 15 residues. The V and J ends lost 4 bases and 1 base, in that order; junction bases with no gene match: 3. For the CDR3, the DNA is TGTGCCAGCAGCTACGGACAGGGGGCTTCCTACGAGCAGTACTTC. Protein product: CASSYGQGASYEQYF.

This chain connects TRBV27 to TRBJ2-7; 7 positions agree with TRBD2. The CDR3 spans 16 residues. Per the germline V gene, CDR1 is MNHEY and CDR2 is SMNVEV (reference sequence). The J segment lost 4 bases and the V segment lost 5 bases, leaving 14 bases of the junction unmatched. The CDR3: CASSPLQGGRRYEQYF. The CDR3 DNA follows: TGTGCCAGCAGTCCCCTCCAGGGCGGGAGACGATACGAGCAGTACTTC.

Only a few counts were recorded for this clone. This rearrangement joins TRBV7-2 to TRBJ2-1; D might be TRBD2 (6 bases). Trimming shortened V by 5 bases and J by 4 bases, and 15 bases separated the two germline ends. Germline V gene sequence: CDR1 SGHTA, CDR2 FQGNSA. CDR3 length: 15 residues. DNA for the CDR3: TGTGCCAGCAGCCTAACCAGCGGGCGATACAATGAGCAGTTCTTC. Residues: CASSLTSGRYNEQFF.

The genes are TRBV4-1 and TRBJ2-1; the match to TRBD2 covers 13 bases. The V gene end was trimmed by 0 bases and the J gene end by 6 bases; junction bases not matched to a gene: 8. The length of the CDR3 is 18 residues. From germline, CDR1 is MGHRA and CDR2 YSYEKL. CDR3 nucleotide sequence: TGCGCCAGCAGCCAAGAGCCCCCGACTAGCGGGAGGCTCAATGAGCAGTTCTTC. This encodes CASSQEPPTSGRLNEQFF.

The CDR3 protein is CASSGRGPNYGYTF. CDR3 coding DNA: TGTGCCAGCAGTGGGCGGGGTCCTAACTATGGCTACACCTTC. The J gene is TRBJ1-2, the V gene TRBV27; D is unclear. V lost 5 bases and J lost 0, with 10 bases in between. CDR3 length: 14 residues. Per the germline V gene, CDR1 is MNHEY and CDR2 is SMNVEV (reference sequence).

The rearrangement links TRBV5-1 to TRBJ2-3, with 10 positions matching TRBD1. The germline V gene encodes CDR1 SGHRS and CDR2 YFSETQ. The V segment lost 0 bases and the J segment 6 bases; nucleotides outside the gene matches: 7. The CDR3 is 16 residues long. CDR3 loop: CASSLVTGGEVDTQYF. The CDR3 bases are TGCGCCAGCAGCTTGGTGACAGGGGGCGAGGTGGATACGCAGTATTTT. Drawing the rest from reference TRBV5-1 and TRBJ2-3, the complete variable domain is KAGVTQTPRYLIKTRGQQVTLSCSPISGHRSVSWYQQTPGQGLQFLFEYFSETQRNKGNFPGRFSGRQFSNSRSEMNVSTLELGDSALYLCASSLVTGGEVDTQYFGPGTRLTVL.

This chain joins TRBV9 and TRBJ2-3; D unresolved. The germline gives CDR1 SGDLS, CDR2 YYNGEE. The germline V and J ends were trimmed by 5 bases and 0 bases, with 10 bases remaining between them. The CDR3 has 14 amino acids. The chain's CDR3 is CASSLGASTDTQYF. The DNA of the CDR3 is TGTGCCAGCAGTCTCGGAGCTAGCACAGATACGCAGTATTTT.

Note on this clone: Other DNA variants within this sample encode the same CDR3. This chain joins TRBV2 and TRBJ2-5; D gene uncertain. This CDR3 is 11 amino acids long. With 4 bases removed from V and 5 bases from J, the gap between germline ends came to 5 bases. CDR1 SNHLY and CDR2 FYNNEI come from the germline V gene. Written as DNA, the CDR3 is TGTGCCAGCAGTGCCCGGGAGACCCAGTACTTC. Translated, it gives CASSARETQYF.

The chain uses TRBV19 and TRBJ1-4; 9 nucleotides align to TRBD1. Germline CDR1 is LNHDA and CDR2 is SQIVND (reference sequence). The CDR3 has 15 amino acids. V shed 5 bases, J shed 7 bases, and the junction held 8 bases outside the gene matches. The CDR3 DNA reads as TGTGCCAGTAGTCTCCCCGGGACAGGGCCTGAAAAACTGTTTTTT. Its translation: CASSLPGTGPEKLFF.

The rearrangement uses TRBV5-6 and TRBJ1-6; unclear D gene. CDR1 and CDR2 (germline): SGHDT, YYEEEE. Trimming left V 0 bases short and J 0 bases short, with 16 bases between. The CDR3 spans 19 residues. The CDR3 loop is CASSLAEGDGSSYNSPLHF. DNA for the CDR3: TGTGCCAGCAGCTTGGCTGAGGGCGACGGAAGCTCCTATAATTCACCCCTCCACTTT.

The sample holds a few counts of this clone. CDR3 region: CSVAGTGYQPQHF. CDR3 bases: TGCAGCGTTGCCGGGACAGGGTATCAGCCCCAGCATTTT. This chain uses TRBV29-1 with TRBJ1-5; 9 nucleotides match TRBD1. The CDR3 loop spans 13 amino acids. CDR1 is SQVTM, CDR2 ANQGSEA, per germline. V gave up 4 bases and J gave up 5 bases; unmatched junction bases: 3. The whole variable domain, filled in from reference TRBV29-1 and TRBJ1-5, reads SAVISQKPSRDICQRGTSLTIQCQVDSQVTMMFWYRQQPGQSLTLIATANQGSEATYESGFVIDKFPISRPNLTFSTLTVSNMSPEDSSIYLCSVAGTGYQPQHFGDGTRLSIL.

The chain combines TRBV4-1 with TRBJ1-5; D might be TRBD1 (6 bases). Trimming took 0 bases from V and 3 from J, leaving 15 bases between them. Germline loops: CDR1 MGHRA, CDR2 YSYEKL. This CDR3 contains 17 residues. The CDR3 loop is CASSQDWTVRDNQPQHF. CDR3 nucleotides: TGCGCCAGCAGCCAAGATTGGACAGTCAGGGACAATCAGCCCCAGCATTTT.

With respect to this clone: The identical CDR3 is also encoded by other nucleotide sequences in the sample. The J gene is TRBJ1-2, the V gene TRBV5-1; 10 bases match TRBD1. Losses at the gene ends were 4 bases for V and 2 bases for J; bases not matched to a gene: 2. The CDR3 has 14 amino acids. CDR1 and CDR2 from the germline V gene are SGHRS and YFSETQ. The CDR3 DNA reads TGCGCCAGCAGCCCGGACAGGGGGAACTATGGCTACACCTTC. This codes for CASSPDRGNYGYTF.

Worth noting for this clone: Other nucleotide sequences in the sample specify the same CDR3. The genes are TRBV5-1 and TRBJ1-2, with D possibly being TRBD1 (6 bases). The V gene lost 0 bases and the J gene lost 4 bases, with 10 bases spanning the gap. Germline V lookup: CDR1 SGHRS, CDR2 YFSETQ. The CDR3 contains 14 residues. The CDR3 bases are TGCGCCAGCAGCTTGGCCCAGGGGACCTATGGCTACACCTTC. It encodes CASSLAQGTYGYTF.